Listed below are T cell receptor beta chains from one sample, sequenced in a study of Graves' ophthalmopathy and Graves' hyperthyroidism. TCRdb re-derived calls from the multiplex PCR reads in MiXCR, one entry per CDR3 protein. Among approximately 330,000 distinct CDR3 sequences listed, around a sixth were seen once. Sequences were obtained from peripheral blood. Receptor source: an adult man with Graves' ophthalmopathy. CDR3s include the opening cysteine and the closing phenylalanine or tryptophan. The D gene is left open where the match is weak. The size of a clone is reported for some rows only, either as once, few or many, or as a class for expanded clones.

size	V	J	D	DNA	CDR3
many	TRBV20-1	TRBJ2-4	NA	TGCAGTGCGGGGCCATCCAGGGTGGCCAAAAACATTCAGTACTTC	CSAGPSRVAKNIQYF
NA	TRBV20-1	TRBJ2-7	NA	TGCAGTGCTAGAGATACCGGCTCATGGCCCGGCTCCTACGAGCAGTACTTC	CSARDTGSWPGSYEQYF
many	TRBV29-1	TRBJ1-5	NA	TGCAGCGTTGCCCAGGGAAATCAGCCCCAGCATTTT	CSVAQGNQPQHF
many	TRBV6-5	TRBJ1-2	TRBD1	TGTGCCAGCGGAACAGGGGCGGATGGCTACACCTTC	CASGTGADGYTF
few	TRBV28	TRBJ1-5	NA	TGTGCCACTAATCAGGATTGGATCAATCAGCCCCAGCCTTTT	CATNQDWINQPQPF
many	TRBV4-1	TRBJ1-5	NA	TGCGCCAGCAGCCAAGCTTCTGGGTTGCCCCAGCATTTT	CASSQASGLPQHF
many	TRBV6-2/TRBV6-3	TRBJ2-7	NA	TGTGCCAGCAGCTACGCTGGAGCCTACGAGCAGTACTTC	CASSYAGAYEQYF
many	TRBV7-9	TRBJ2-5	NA	TGTGCCAGCAGCTTAGGATACAGGGAAGTCGAGACCCAGTACTTC	CASSLGYREVETQYF
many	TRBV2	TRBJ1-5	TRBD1	TGTGCCAGCAGTCCCATCCGAGGGACAGGGGGTAGCAATCAGCCCCAGCATTTT	CASSPIRGTGGSNQPQHF
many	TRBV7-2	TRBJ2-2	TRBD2	TGTGCCAGCAGCTTAAGCGGGGGGCCCGGGGAGCTGTTTTTT	CASSLSGGPGELFF
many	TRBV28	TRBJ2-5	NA	TGTGCCAGCAGTTTCCCACCGGGGAAAGGGTGGGGGTCCGAGACCCAGTACTTC	CASSFPPGKGWGSETQYF
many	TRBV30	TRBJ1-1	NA	TGTGCCTGCTCGTCTGTGAACACTGAAGCTTTCTTT	CACSSVNTEAFF
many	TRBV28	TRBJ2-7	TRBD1	TGTGCCAGCAGCCGGACAGGGGGACCCTACGAGCAGTACTTC	CASSRTGGPYEQYF
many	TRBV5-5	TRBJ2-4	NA	TGTGCCAGCAGCTGGGGGGAATCTAGGGCCAAAAACATTCAGTACTTC	CASSWGESRAKNIQYF
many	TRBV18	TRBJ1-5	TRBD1	TGTGCCAGCTCACTCATGGACAGGACTAGCAATCAGCCCCAGCATTTT	CASSLMDRTSNQPQHF
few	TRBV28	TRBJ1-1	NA	TGTGCCAGCACCCCCGACATTATCGGGAACACTGAAGCTTCCTTT	CASTPDIIGNTEASF
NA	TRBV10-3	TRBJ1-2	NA	TGTGCCACCGGGACTGCGGGAGACTATGGCTACACCTTC	CATGTAGDYGYTF
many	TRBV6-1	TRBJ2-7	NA	TGTGCCAGCAGTCCAGGGGTGGGCTACGAGCAGTACTTC	CASSPGVGYEQYF
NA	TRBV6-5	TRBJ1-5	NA	TGTGCCAGCAGTTCCGGTGCAAATCAGCCCCAGCATTTT	CASSSGANQPQHF
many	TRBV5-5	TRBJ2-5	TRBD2	TGTGCCAGCAGCCCCGCTAGGGCGGGAGGGTTAGAGACCCAGTACTTC	CASSPARAGGLETQYF
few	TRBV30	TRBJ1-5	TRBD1	TGTGCCTGGACCTCCGGACAGGGTCAACGGCCCCAGCATTTT	CAWTSGQGQRPQHF
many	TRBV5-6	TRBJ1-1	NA	TGTGCCAGCAGCTTTGGGAGGAAAGCTTTCTTT	CASSFGRKAFF
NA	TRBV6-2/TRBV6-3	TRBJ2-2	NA	TGTGCCAGCAGTGATTGGAACACCGGGGAGCTGTTTTTT	CASSDWNTGELFF
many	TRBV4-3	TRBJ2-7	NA	TGCGCCAGCGCCCCTGCACCCTCCTACGAGCAGTACTTC	CASAPAPSYEQYF
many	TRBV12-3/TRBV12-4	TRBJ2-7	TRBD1	TGTGCCAGCAGCGGGACAGGGGGCGCGAACGAGCAGTACTTC	CASSGTGGANEQYF
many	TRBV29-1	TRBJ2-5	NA	TGCAGCGTTGCTGAGACCCAGTACTTC	CSVAETQYF
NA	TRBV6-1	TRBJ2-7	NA	TGTGCCAGCAGGGACGGGAGTTCCTACGAGCAGTACTTC	CASRDGSSYEQYF
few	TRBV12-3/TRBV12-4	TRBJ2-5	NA	TGTGCCAGCAGTTTAGGTTCAGGAGTTTCGATAGAGACCCAGTACTTC	CASSLGSGVSIETQYF
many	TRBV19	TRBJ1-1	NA	TGTGCCAGTAGTATCATGGCGAACTTGAACACTGAAGCTTTCTTT	CASSIMANLNTEAFF
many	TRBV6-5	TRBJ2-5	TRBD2	TGTGCCAGCAGTTACAAGGCGGGAGTGGTGGGCCGAGAGACCCAGTACTTC	CASSYKAGVVGRETQYF
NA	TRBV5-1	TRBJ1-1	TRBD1	TGCGCCAGCAGCCCCATGACAGGGCTGAACACTGAAGCTTTCTTT	CASSPMTGLNTEAFF
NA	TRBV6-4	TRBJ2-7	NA	TGTGCCAGCAGCAACAGGGCTATGGGCGAGCAGTACTTC	CASSNRAMGEQYF
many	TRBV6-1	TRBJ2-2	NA	TGTGCCAGCAAAAATCAGGCGGACACCGGGGAGCTGTTTTTT	CASKNQADTGELFF
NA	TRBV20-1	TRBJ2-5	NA	TGCAGTGCTACTAGACCAGGTCAAGAGACCCAGTACTTC	CSATRPGQETQYF
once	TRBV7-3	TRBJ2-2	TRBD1	TGTGCCAGCAGCCCCGGACAGGGGATGGGCACCGGGGAGCTGTTTTTT	CASSPGQGMGTGELFF
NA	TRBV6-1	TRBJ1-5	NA	TGTGCCAGCAGCCAGGGTTTTCGCAATCAGCCCCAGCATTTT	CASSQGFRNQPQHF
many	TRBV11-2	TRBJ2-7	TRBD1	TGTGCCAGCAGCCCCAGACAGGGTAGTCCCTACGAGCAGTACTTC	CASSPRQGSPYEQYF
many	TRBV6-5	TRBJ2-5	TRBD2	TGTGCCAGCAGTCTCGGGACTAGCGGGAGTGGGGAGACCCAGTACTTC	CASSLGTSGSGETQYF
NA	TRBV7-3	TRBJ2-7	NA	TGTGCCAGCAGTTATCAGGGAGCCTCGGAGCAGTACTTC	CASSYQGASEQYF
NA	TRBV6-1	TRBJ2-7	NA	TGTGCCAGCAGTCCAAACAACGAGCAGTACTTC	CASSPNNEQYF
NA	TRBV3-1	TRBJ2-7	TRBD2	TGTGCCAGCAGCCAAGACTATGGGGGGACTAGCGGGAGCAACGAGCAGTACTTC	CASSQDYGGTSGSNEQYF
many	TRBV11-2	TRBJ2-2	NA	TGTGCCAGCAGCCCCGCAGGGCACACCGGGGAGCTGTTTTTT	CASSPAGHTGELFF
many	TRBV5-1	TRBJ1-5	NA	TGCGCCAGCAGCAGGGACGGGAACAATCAGCCCCAGCATTTT	CASSRDGNNQPQHF
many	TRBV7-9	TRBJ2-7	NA	TGTGCCAGCAGCCCCACGGGGGAGTACGAGCAGTACTTC	CASSPTGEYEQYF
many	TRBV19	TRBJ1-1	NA	TGTGCCAGTAGTATAGAAGGGCCGAAGTCCCCTATCTGGGGTGAAGCTTTCTTT	CASSIEGPKSPIWGEAFF
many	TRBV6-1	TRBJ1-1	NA	TGTGCCAGCAGGGCAGGCTCTTTCGCTGAAGCTTTCTTT	CASRAGSFAEAFF
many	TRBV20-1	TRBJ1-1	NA	TGCAGTGCTAGAGAGGGAAATTGGAACACTGAAGCTTTCTTT	CSAREGNWNTEAFF
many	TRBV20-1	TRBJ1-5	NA	TGCAGCGCTGCTGGGGGCAATCAGCCCCAGCATTTT	CSAAGGNQPQHF
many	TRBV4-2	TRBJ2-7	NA	TGTGCCAGCAGCCAAGATCGGCAACCGGCCTACGAGCAGTACTTC	CASSQDRQPAYEQYF
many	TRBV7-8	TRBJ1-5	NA	TGTGCCAGCAGCTTATCCCCAGGGAGGAGCAATCAGCCCCAGCATTTT	CASSLSPGRSNQPQHF
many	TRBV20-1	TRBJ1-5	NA	TGCAGTGCTAGATCGCTACGGGCAGGGAGTCAGTGGCCCCAGCATTTT	CSARSLRAGSQWPQHF
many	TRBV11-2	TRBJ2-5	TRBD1	TGTGCCAGCAGCGAGACAGGGTTAGTGGGGGAGACCCAGTACTTC	CASSETGLVGETQYF
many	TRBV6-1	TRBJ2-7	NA	TGTGCCAGCAGTGACCTAAAGACAAAACCCTACGAGCAGTACTTC	CASSDLKTKPYEQYF
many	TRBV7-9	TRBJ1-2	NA	TGTGCCAGCTCTACTGCGGCAGGCGGCTACACCTTC	CASSTAAGGYTF
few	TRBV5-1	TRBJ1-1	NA	TGCGCCAGCAGCTATACAGGAATCACTGAAGCTTTCTTT	CASSYTGITEAFF